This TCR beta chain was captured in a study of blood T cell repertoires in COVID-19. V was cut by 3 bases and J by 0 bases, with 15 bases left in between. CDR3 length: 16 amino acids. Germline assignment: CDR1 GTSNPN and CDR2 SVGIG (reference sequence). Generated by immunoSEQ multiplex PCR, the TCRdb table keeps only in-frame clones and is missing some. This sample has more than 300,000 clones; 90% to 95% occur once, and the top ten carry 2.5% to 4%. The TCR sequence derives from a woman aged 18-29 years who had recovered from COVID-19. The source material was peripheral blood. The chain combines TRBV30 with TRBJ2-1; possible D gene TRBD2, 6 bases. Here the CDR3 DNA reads TGTGCCTGGAGAGGCGGGGCAACGAGCTCCTACAATGAGCAGTTCTTC. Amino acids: CAWRGGATSSYNEQFF. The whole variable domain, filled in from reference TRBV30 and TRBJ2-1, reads SQTIHQWPATLVQPVGSPLSLECTVEGTSNPNLYWYRQAAGRGLQLLFYSVGIGQISSEVPQNLSASRPQDRQFILSSKKLLLSDSGFYLCAWRGGATSSYNEQFFGPGTRLTVL.